Included here is one T cell receptor (beta chain) sequence, with context. The data stem from a study of CD8 T cells in Susac syndrome. When the RNA was reverse transcribed, random hexamers were used with an input of roughly 0.5 to 1 ug. MiXCR, applied by TCRdb to the immunoSEQ multiplex PCR reads, yields one record per CDR3 protein. The data show fewer than 150,000 distinct CDR3 sequences, around 91% seen once. The V and J ends lost 1 base and 3 bases respectively, with 13 bases between them. CDR3 size: 15 residues. Germline V gene sequence: CDR1 MNHNS, CDR2 SASEGT. This rearrangement joins TRBV6-1 to TRBJ2-7, with D tentatively TRBD2 (6 bases). The sequenced sample was CD8+ T cells from PBMCs. This sequence originates from a human donor with multiple sclerosis. This CDR3 is CASSEGVSGDYEQYF. The DNA for the CDR3 is TGTGCCAGCAGTGAAGGGGTTAGCGGTGACTACGAGCAGTACTTC.